This T cell receptor beta chain was observed in a study of response to subunit inactivated influenza vaccine. Study findings and constraints: The authors put forward the suggestion that each seasonal influenza vaccination may bring in only a limited number of new T cells.

TCRdb called the RT-PCR reads again in MiXCR, with one record for every CDR3 protein. The repertoire consists of about 780,000 distinct CDR3 sequences, with roughly 20% occurring once and the leading ten covering roughly a tenth. This CDR3 spans 15 amino acids. CDR1 and CDR2 from the germline V gene are LGHNA and YSLEER. The V and J ends lost 0 bases and 0 bases respectively, with 6 bases between them. Concerning this clonotype itself: The antigen remains unidentified.

This chain links TRBV4-3 with TRBJ2-1; D is unresolved. Sequencing used PBMCs from blood, obtained more than 4 days after vaccination. This TCR was recovered from a man in his forties or fifties who received an inactivated influenza vaccine. CDR3 protein: CASSQESSSYNEQFF. Written as DNA, the CDR3 is TGCGCCAGCAGCCAAGAGAGTAGCTCCTACAATGAGCAGTTCTTC.